These 10 T cell receptor beta chains originate from one sample sequenced in a study of cytomegalovirus exposure and HLA in healthy donors (dated by TCRdb to the late 2010s). The library came from the immunoSEQ multiplex PCR assay. For the multiplex PCR, a mixture combining 60 forward primers for TCR Vbeta segments and 13 reverse primers for TCR Jbeta segments was used. TCRdb holds this immuneACCESS table with in-frame rearrangements only. Some clones are missing; in checked studies, unresolved V genes explain under half, and the rest has no known cause. This sample has more than 140,000 clones in its table, and around 79% of those were observed once. The ten most abundant clones make up about 5.2% of the sample. The specimen sequenced was PBMCs. All receptors come from a man under 40 in good health and CMV-seropositive.

The table lists this clone with a count of one. The chain links TRBV6-5 to TRBJ1-5, with 7 positions matching TRBD1. The V gene end was trimmed by 6 bases and the J gene end by 6 bases; junction bases not matched to a gene: 11. The germline gives CDR1 MNHEY, CDR2 SVGAGI. The CDR3 is made up of 15 amino acids. The CDR3 reads CASSPGPGGSQPQHF. CDR3 DNA sequence: TGTGCCAGCAGCCCTGGGCCAGGGGGTTCTCAGCCCCAGCATTTT.

This clone was counted once. The chain uses TRBV7-2 and TRBJ2-2; perhaps TRBD2 as D (6 bases). Germline CDR1 reads SGHTA; CDR2 reads FQGNSA. The CDR3 runs 15 residues. Trimming removed 8 bases from V and 2 bases from J, with 15 bases in between. In DNA form, the CDR3 reads TGTGCCAGCTTAAGGACTAAACTAAACACCGGGGAGCTGTTTTTT. Its protein product is CASLRTKLNTGELFF.

The V gene is TRBV19, the J gene TRBJ2-7; 9 bases line up with TRBD1. The germline V gene has CDR1 LNHDA and CDR2 SQIVND (reference sequence). This CDR3 has 14 amino acids. The ends lost 5 bases at V and 0 bases at J; junction bases unmatched: 2. CDR3 coding DNA: TGTGCCAGTAGTCTGGGACAGGGCTCCTACGAGCAGTACTTC. This encodes CASSLGQGSYEQYF.

The chain has TRBV7-7 and TRBJ2-5, with D tentatively TRBD2 (6 bases). This CDR3 has 16 residues. V was clipped by 5 bases and J by 0 bases, with 16 bases between them. Per germline, CDR1 SSHAT and CDR2 FNYEAQ (reference sequence). CDR3 sequence (DNA): TGTGCCAGCAGCCGATTCGGGACTGGGTACCAAGAGACCCAGTACTTC. Translation gives CASSRFGTGYQETQYF.

CDR3: CASSWGGSYEQYF. CDR3 in DNA: TGTGCCAGCAGTTGGGGAGGGAGCTACGAGCAGTACTTC. The rearrangement links TRBV5-8 to TRBJ2-7; 7 bases align to TRBD2. The CDR3 length is 13 residues. Germline assignment: CDR1 SGHTS and CDR2 YDEGEE. V trimming: 5 bases; J trimming: 3 bases; junction bases outside the gene matches: 5.

The CDR3 coding sequence is TGTGCCAGCAGCTTAGGGATGACGGGCGAGCAGTACTTC. The encoded protein is CASSLGMTGEQYF. V usage is TRBV7-9 and J usage is TRBJ2-7; D unresolved. Germline V lookup: CDR1 SEHNR, CDR2 FQNEAQ (reference sequence). The V and J ends lost 1 base and 6 bases respectively, with 10 bases between them. The CDR3 is 13 amino acids.

The chain joins TRBV6-4 to TRBJ1-2; possibly TRBD1 for D (6 bases). V lost 4 bases and J lost 4, with 13 bases in between. From germline, CDR1 is MRHNA and CDR2 SNTAGT. CDR3 length: 14 residues. In DNA form, the CDR3 reads TGTGCCAGCAGTGCCGAACAGGGACCCTATGGCTACACCTTC. This translates into CASSAEQGPYGYTF.

The CDR3 nucleotides read TGTGCCAGCAGCCGGGGGGGGGACAGGGGTAGGGAGCAGTACTTC. Its translation is CASSRGGDRGREQYF. This chain links TRBV28 with TRBJ2-7; TRBD1 matches 10 bases. Germline CDR1 reads MDHEN; CDR2 reads SYDVKM. V gave up 6 bases and J gave up 7 bases; unmatched junction bases: 12. This CDR3 has 15 amino acids.

The chain's CDR3 is CASSSDRDRGLLSLHF. CDR3 sequence (DNA): TGTGCCAGCAGCTCGGACCGGGACAGGGGTCTTCTTAGTCTCCACTTT. The gene calls are TRBV5-4 and TRBJ1-6, with 10 bases aligning to TRBD1. J lost 16 bases, V lost 3 bases, and 16 bases had no gene match. Germline V gene lookup returns CDR1 SGHNT and CDR2 YYREEE (reference sequence). CDR3 length: 16 amino acids. The whole variable domain, remainder taken from reference TRBV5-4 and TRBJ1-6, is ETGVTQSPTHLIKTRGQQVTLRCSSQSGHNTVSWYQQALGQGPQFIFQYYREEENGRGNFPPRFSGLQFPNYSSELNVNALELDDSALYLCASSSDRDRGLLSLHFGNGTRLTVT.

This chain links TRBV6-5 with TRBJ2-2, with TRBD1 matching over 8 bases. Losses at the gene ends were 5 bases for V and 6 bases for J; bases not matched to a gene: 8. This CDR3 has 15 amino acids. Germline CDR1 is MNHEY and CDR2 is SVGAGI. In DNA, the CDR3 is TGTGCCAGCAGTGGGGACAGGTGGGATGCCGGGGAGCTGTTTTTT. Its protein product is CASSGDRWDAGELFF.